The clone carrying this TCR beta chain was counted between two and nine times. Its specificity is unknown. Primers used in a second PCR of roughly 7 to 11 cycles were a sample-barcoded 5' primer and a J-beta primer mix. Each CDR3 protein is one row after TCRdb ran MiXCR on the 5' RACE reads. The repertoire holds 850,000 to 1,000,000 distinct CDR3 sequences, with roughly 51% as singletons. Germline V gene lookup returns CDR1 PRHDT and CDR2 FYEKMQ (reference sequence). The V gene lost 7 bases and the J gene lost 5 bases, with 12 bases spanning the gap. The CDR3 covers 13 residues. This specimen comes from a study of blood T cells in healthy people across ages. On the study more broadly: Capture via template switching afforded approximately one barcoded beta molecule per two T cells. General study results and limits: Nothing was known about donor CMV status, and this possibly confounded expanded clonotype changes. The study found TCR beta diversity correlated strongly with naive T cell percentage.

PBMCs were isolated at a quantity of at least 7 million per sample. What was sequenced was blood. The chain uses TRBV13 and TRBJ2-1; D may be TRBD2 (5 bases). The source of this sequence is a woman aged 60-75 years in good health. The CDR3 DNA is TGTGCCAGCACTCTCCTCGGGGACAATGAGCAGTTCTTC. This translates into CASTLLGDNEQFF.